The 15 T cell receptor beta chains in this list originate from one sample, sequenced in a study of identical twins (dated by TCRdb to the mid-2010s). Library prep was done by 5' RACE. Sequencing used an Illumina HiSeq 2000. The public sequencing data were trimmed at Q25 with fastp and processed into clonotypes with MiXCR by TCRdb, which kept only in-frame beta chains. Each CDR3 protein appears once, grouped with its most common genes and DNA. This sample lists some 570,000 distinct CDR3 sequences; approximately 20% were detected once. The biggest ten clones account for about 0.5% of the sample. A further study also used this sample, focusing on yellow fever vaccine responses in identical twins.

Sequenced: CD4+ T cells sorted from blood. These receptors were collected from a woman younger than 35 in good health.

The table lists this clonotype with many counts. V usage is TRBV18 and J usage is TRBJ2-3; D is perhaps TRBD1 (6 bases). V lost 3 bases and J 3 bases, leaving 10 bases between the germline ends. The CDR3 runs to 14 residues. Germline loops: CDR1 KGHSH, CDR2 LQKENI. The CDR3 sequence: CASSPGTGTDTQYF. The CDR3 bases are TGTGCCAGCTCACCGGGTACAGGGACAGATACGCAGTATTTT.

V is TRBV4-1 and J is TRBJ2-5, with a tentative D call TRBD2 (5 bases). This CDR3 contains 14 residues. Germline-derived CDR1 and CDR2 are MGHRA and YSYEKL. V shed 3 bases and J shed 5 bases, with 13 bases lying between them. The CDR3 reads CASSHRDRGETQYF. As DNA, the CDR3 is TGCGCCAGCAGCCATCGTGACCGCGGGGAGACCCAGTACTTC.

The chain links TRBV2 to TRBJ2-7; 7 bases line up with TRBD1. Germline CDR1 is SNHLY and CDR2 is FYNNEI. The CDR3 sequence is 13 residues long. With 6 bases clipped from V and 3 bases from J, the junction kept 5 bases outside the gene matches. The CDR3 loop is CASRKDRDYEQYF. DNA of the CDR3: TGTGCCAGCAGGAAAGACAGGGACTACGAGCAGTACTTC.

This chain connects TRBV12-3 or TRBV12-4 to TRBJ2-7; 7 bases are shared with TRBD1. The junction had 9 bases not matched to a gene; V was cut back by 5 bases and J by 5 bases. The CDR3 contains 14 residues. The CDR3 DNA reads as TGTGCCAGCAGTGCAACAGGGGCAAAGGACGAGCAGTACTTC. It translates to CASSATGAKDEQYF.

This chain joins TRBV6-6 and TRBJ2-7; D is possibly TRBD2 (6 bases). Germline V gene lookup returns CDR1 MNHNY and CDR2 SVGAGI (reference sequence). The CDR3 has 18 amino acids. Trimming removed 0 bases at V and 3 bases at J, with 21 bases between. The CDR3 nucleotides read TGTGCCAGCAGTTACTCGAGGCGTTCGGGGGTCACTTACTACGAGCAGTACTTC. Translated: CASSYSRRSGVTYYEQYF.

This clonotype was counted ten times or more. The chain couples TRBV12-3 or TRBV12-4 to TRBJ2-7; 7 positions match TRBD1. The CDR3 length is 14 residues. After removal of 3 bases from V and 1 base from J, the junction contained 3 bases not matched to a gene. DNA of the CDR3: TGTGCCAGCAGTTTCAGGACAGGATCCTACGAGCAGTACTTC. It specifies CASSFRTGSYEQYF.

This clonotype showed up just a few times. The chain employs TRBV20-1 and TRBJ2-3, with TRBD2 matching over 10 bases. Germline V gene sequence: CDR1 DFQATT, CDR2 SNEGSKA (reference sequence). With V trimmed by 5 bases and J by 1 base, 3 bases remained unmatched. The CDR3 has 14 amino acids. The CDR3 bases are TGCAGTGCTCCTAGCGGGGGTGGCACAGATACGCAGTATTTT. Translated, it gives CSAPSGGGTDTQYF.

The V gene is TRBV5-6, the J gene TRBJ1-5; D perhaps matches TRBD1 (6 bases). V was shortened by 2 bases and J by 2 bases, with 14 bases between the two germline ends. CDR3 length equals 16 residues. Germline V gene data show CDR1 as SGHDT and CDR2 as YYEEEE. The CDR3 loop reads CASSFGGGAGNQPQHF. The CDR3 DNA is TGTGCCAGCAGCTTTGGAGGGGGGGCAGGCAATCAGCCCCAGCATTTT.

CDR3: CASSWRTGATSTDTQYF. DNA for the CDR3: TGCGCCAGCAGCTGGAGGACAGGGGCAACGTCCACAGATACGCAGTATTTT. The chain has TRBV5-1 and TRBJ2-3; 9 bases match TRBD1. CDR1 and CDR2 (germline): SGHRS, YFSETQ. V gave up 3 bases and J gave up 2 bases; unmatched junction bases: 10. This CDR3 spans 17 amino acids.

The CDR3 nucleotides are TGTGCCAGCAGTTCCATCCTCGGGGGCACAGATACGCAGTATTTT. Protein product: CASSSILGGTDTQYF. The chain links TRBV12-3 or TRBV12-4 to TRBJ2-3, with TRBD2 as a possible D gene (5 bases). Deletions cut 4 bases from V and 1 base from J, with 12 bases between. CDR3 length equals 15 residues.

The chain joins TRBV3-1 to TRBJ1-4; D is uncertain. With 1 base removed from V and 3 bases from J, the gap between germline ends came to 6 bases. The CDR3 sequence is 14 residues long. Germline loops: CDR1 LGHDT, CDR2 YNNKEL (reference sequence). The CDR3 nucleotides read TGTGCCAGCAGCCAAGGGCTATCTAATGAAAAACTGTTTTTT. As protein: CASSQGLSNEKLFF. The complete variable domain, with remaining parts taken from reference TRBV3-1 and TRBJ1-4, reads DTAVSQTPKYLVTQMGNDKSIKCEQNLGHDTMYWYKQDSKKFLKIMFSYNNKELIINETVPNRFSPKSPDKAHLNLHINSLELGDSAVYFCASSQGLSNEKLFFGSGTQLSVL.

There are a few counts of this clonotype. CDR3 nucleotide sequence: TGCAGTGCTACATGGACTAGCGCCCACGAGCAGTACTTC. This sequence encodes CSATWTSAHEQYF. The chain joins TRBV20-1 to TRBJ2-7, with TRBD2 matching 9 bases. The CDR3 loop spans 13 amino acids. Germline values: CDR1 DFQATT, CDR2 SNEGSKA (reference sequence). Unmatched junction bases numbered 6, after V lost 4 bases and J lost 5 bases.

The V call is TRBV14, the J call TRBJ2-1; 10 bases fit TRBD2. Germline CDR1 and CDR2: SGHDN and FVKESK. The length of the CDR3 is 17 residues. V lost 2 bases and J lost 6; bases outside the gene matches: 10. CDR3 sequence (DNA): TGTGCCAGCAGCCAAAACCCGGGACTAGCGATAGGCAATGAGCAGTTCTTC. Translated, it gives CASSQNPGLAIGNEQFF.

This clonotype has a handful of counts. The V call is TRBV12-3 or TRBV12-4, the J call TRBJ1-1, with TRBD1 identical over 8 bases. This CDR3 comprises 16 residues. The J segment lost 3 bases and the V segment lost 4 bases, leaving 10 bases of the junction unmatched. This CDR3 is CASSSHGQTGDTEAFF. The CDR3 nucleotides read TGTGCCAGCAGTTCCCATGGTCAGACAGGGGACACTGAAGCTTTCTTT.

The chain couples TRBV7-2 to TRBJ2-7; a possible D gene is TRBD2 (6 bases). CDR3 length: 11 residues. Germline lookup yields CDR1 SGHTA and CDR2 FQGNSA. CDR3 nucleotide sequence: TGTGCAAGTACTAGCCGAGGGGAGCAGTACTTC. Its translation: CASTSRGEQYF.